The rows below give T cell receptor beta chains drawn from one sample of a study of human T cells and chemical hapten exposure. One entry per CDR3 protein results from TCRdb running MiXCR on the RACE reads. The sample has 180,000 or so distinct CDR3 sequences, 20% to 25% seen once; the top ten hold about 6.7%. Sequencing used whole blood, obtained in connection with sensitization to the hapten diphenylcyclopropenone (DPC). The source is a woman aged 50 to 60 with alopecia areata. Some clones in this sample may be carry-over from other donors' samples. Both conserved end residues are part of each CDR3. The D gene is left open where the match is weak. Expanded clones get a size class; other rows say once, few or many, or leave the size out.

J: TRBJ1-6; size: NA; D: NA; V: TRBV7-2; DNA: TGTGCCAGCAGCCCCACAGGGAATAATTCACCCCTCCACTTT; CDR3: CASSPTGNNSPLHF
J: TRBJ1-5; size: NA; D: NA; V: TRBV5-5; DNA: TGTGCCAGCAGCTTTATGGGGGGCCTCAGCAATCAGCCCCAGCATTTT; CDR3: CASSFMGGLSNQPQHF
J: TRBJ2-7; size: few; D: TRBD2; V: TRBV19; DNA: TGTGCCAGTAGTCCCATGGCCGGGACTAGGTCCTACGAGCAGTACTTC; CDR3: CASSPMAGTRSYEQYF
J: TRBJ2-2; size: NA; D: NA; V: TRBV9; DNA: TGTGCCAGCAGCTCTAGACAGTTAACCGGGGAGCTGTTTTTT; CDR3: CASSSRQLTGELFF
J: TRBJ2-5; size: NA; D: NA; V: TRBV7-8; DNA: TGTGCCAGCAGCTCCTCCCGGTCTAGCGAGGAAGAGACCCAGTACTTC; CDR3: CASSSSRSSEEETQYF
J: TRBJ2-7; size: few; D: NA; V: TRBV7-8; DNA: TGTGCCAGCAGCTCCGCGGTGGGCTTAGGAGTCGCCGAGCAGTACTTC; CDR3: CASSSAVGLGVAEQYF
J: TRBJ1-2; size: few; D: TRBD1; V: TRBV29-1; DNA: TGCAGCGTTGATCCCTCAGGACAGGGGGATGGCTACACCTTC; CDR3: CSVDPSGQGDGYTF
J: TRBJ2-1; size: NA; D: NA; V: TRBV5-8; DNA: TGTGCCACAGAGAGCTCCTACAATGAGCAGTTCTTC; CDR3: CATESSYNEQFF
J: TRBJ2-3; size: NA; D: NA; V: TRBV5-1; DNA: TGCGCCAGCAGCCAGGGTACAGCGGCCGGGGATACGCAGTATTTT; CDR3: CASSQGTAAGDTQYF
J: TRBJ2-2; size: few; D: NA; V: TRBV5-1; DNA: TGCGCCAGCAGCTCAAACGGACCGAACACCGGGGAGCTGTTTTTT; CDR3: CASSSNGPNTGELFF
J: TRBJ2-1; size: few; D: NA; V: TRBV18; DNA: TGTGCCAGCTCACCGGACCTTCGCTCCTACAATGAGCAGTTCTTC; CDR3: CASSPDLRSYNEQFF
J: TRBJ2-3; size: few; D: NA; V: TRBV7-3; DNA: TGTGCCAGCAGCTTAGACGCGGGACGGGAAGATACGCAGTATTTT; CDR3: CASSLDAGREDTQYF
J: TRBJ1-5; size: NA; D: TRBD1; V: TRBV3-1; DNA: TGTGCCAGCAGCCGAACAGGGGATAGCAATCAGCCCCAGCATTTT; CDR3: CASSRTGDSNQPQHF
J: TRBJ1-4; size: few; D: TRBD1; V: TRBV10-3; DNA: TGTGCCATCAGTGTGTCGGGACAGCCTAATGAAAAACTGTTTTTT; CDR3: CAISVSGQPNEKLFF
J: TRBJ1-6; size: NA; D: NA; V: TRBV9; DNA: TGTGCCAGCAGCATAAGTCGGGTCGGAAGATCACCCCTCCACTTT; CDR3: CASSISRVGRSPLHF
J: TRBJ2-5; size: NA; D: TRBD1; V: TRBV27; DNA: TGTGCCAGCAGTTCGTTCCGGGACAGAAGACAAGAGACCCAGTACTTC; CDR3: CASSSFRDRRQETQYF
J: TRBJ2-7; size: NA; D: TRBD2; V: TRBV9; DNA: TGTGCCAGCAGCGTAGGGACTAGTCCGGGATACGAGCAGTACTTC; CDR3: CASSVGTSPGYEQYF
J: TRBJ1-6; size: NA; D: NA; V: TRBV28; DNA: TGTGCCAGCAGTTTGGTGGGAGGGGTGGATTCACCCCTCCACTTT; CDR3: CASSLVGGVDSPLHF
J: TRBJ1-1; size: NA; D: NA; V: TRBV9; DNA: TGTGCCAGCAGCACGGGACCGACTATGAACACTGAAGCTTTTTTT; CDR3: CASSTGPTMNTEAFF
J: TRBJ1-1; size: NA; D: NA; V: TRBV20-1; DNA: TGCAGTGTCCGGGGGAACACTGAAGCTTTCTTT; CDR3: CSVRGNTEAFF
J: TRBJ2-3; size: NA; D: NA; V: TRBV10-3; DNA: TGTGCCATCAGTGAGACGGCAGATACGCAGTATTTT; CDR3: CAISETADTQYF
J: TRBJ1-1; size: few; D: TRBD1; V: TRBV2; DNA: TGTGCCAGACTCGGGACAGCGAACACTGAAGCTTTCTTT; CDR3: CARLGTANTEAFF
J: TRBJ2-1; size: NA; D: NA; V: TRBV29-1; DNA: TGCAGCGTTCAAGCGGACACCTACAATGAGCAGTTCTTC; CDR3: CSVQADTYNEQFF
J: TRBJ1-1; size: NA; D: NA; V: TRBV10-3; DNA: TGTGCCATCAGCGAACGGGGGCAGAACACTGAAGCTTTCTTT; CDR3: CAISERGQNTEAFF
J: TRBJ2-2; size: many; D: TRBD1; V: TRBV5-1; DNA: TGCGCCAGCAGTCTCGACAGGGTCGCGAACACCGGGGAGCTGTTTTTT; CDR3: CASSLDRVANTGELFF
J: TRBJ1-6; size: few; D: NA; V: TRBV7-8; DNA: TGTGCCAGCAGCCCTTCCGGGGGGAATTCACCCCTCCACTTT; CDR3: CASSPSGGNSPLHF
J: TRBJ2-2; size: few; D: NA; V: TRBV29-1; DNA: TGCAGCGCCAGCGGAACCGCGAACACCGGGGAGCTGTTTTTT; CDR3: CSASGTANTGELFF
J: TRBJ2-1; size: NA; D: NA; V: TRBV29-1; DNA: TGCAGCGTCAGCCTTGGCGGGGCGCCAAATGAGCAGTTCTTC; CDR3: CSVSLGGAPNEQFF
J: TRBJ2-3; size: NA; D: NA; V: TRBV15; DNA: TGTGCCACCAGCAGAAGGCTTGATACGCAGTATTTT; CDR3: CATSRRLDTQYF
J: TRBJ1-1; size: once; D: TRBD1; V: TRBV5-1; DNA: TGCGCCAGCAGCTTGATTATAATGGGACAGGGAGAAGCTTTCTTT; CDR3: CASSLIIMGQGEAFF
J: TRBJ1-1; size: few; D: TRBD1; V: TRBV29-1; DNA: TGCAGCGCCCCAGGAGCCGGGACAGGGGTCACTGAAGCTTTCTTT; CDR3: CSAPGAGTGVTEAFF
J: TRBJ2-1; size: NA; D: NA; V: TRBV7-2; DNA: TGTGCCAGCAGCCAACCCGGGACTTACAATGAGCAGTTCTTC; CDR3: CASSQPGTYNEQFF
J: TRBJ1-3; size: few; D: NA; V: TRBV2; DNA: TGTGCCAGCAGAGCCCGACAGGAATCTGGAAACACCATATATTTT; CDR3: CASRARQESGNTIYF
J: TRBJ1-2; size: few; D: TRBD1; V: TRBV2; DNA: TGTGCCAGCAGTCCGGACAGGGTTCGGTATGGCTACACCTTC; CDR3: CASSPDRVRYGYTF
J: TRBJ2-1; size: NA; D: NA; V: TRBV12-3/TRBV12-4; DNA: TGTGCCAGCAGTTTAATGGGGCCCGGGTACAATGAGCAGTTCTTC; CDR3: CASSLMGPGYNEQFF
J: TRBJ1-3; size: NA; D: NA; V: TRBV4-1; DNA: TGCGCCAGCAGCCAAGGTCGGGGGGCTGGAAACACCATATATTTT; CDR3: CASSQGRGAGNTIYF
J: TRBJ2-1; size: few; D: TRBD2; V: TRBV20-1; DNA: TGCAGTGCTCCAAATAGCGGGAGGGCCGAGCATGAGCAGTTCTTC; CDR3: CSAPNSGRAEHEQFF
J: TRBJ1-4; size: few; D: NA; V: TRBV7-9; DNA: TGTGCCAGCAGCCTTACAGGGTATAATGAAAAACTGTTTTTT; CDR3: CASSLTGYNEKLFF
J: TRBJ1-2; size: many; D: NA; V: TRBV7-2; DNA: TGTGCCAGCAGCTTGGAGGGGGATGGCTACACCTTC; CDR3: CASSLEGDGYTF
J: TRBJ1-2; size: few; D: TRBD1; V: TRBV3-1; DNA: TGTGCCAGCAGCCTAAACTTGATGGACAGGGTCGGCTACACCTTC; CDR3: CASSLNLMDRVGYTF
J: TRBJ2-5; size: NA; D: NA; V: TRBV12-3/TRBV12-4; DNA: TGTGCCAGCAGTTTCCAATCGGGACAAGAGACCCAGTACTTC; CDR3: CASSFQSGQETQYF
J: TRBJ1-5; size: few; D: TRBD1; V: TRBV6-5; DNA: TGTGCCAGCAGACCACAGGGGCCGTATCAGCCCCAGCATTTT; CDR3: CASRPQGPYQPQHF
J: TRBJ2-5; size: NA; D: NA; V: TRBV28; DNA: TGTGCCAGCAGTTCTACGCTTGGAAGGGTAGAGACCCAGTACTTC; CDR3: CASSSTLGRVETQYF
J: TRBJ1-1; size: NA; D: NA; V: TRBV9; DNA: TGTGCCAGCAGCTACGAGACAGACATCGGGAACACTGAAGCTTTCTTT; CDR3: CASSYETDIGNTEAFF
J: TRBJ1-3; size: NA; D: NA; V: TRBV3-1; DNA: TGTGCCAGCAGTCCGAGTAGGGGAAACACCATATATTTT; CDR3: CASSPSRGNTIYF
J: TRBJ2-1; size: NA; D: TRBD2; V: TRBV15; DNA: TGTGCCACCAGCAGAGGGACTAGCGGGAGCTGGGATGAGCAGTTCTTC; CDR3: CATSRGTSGSWDEQFF
J: TRBJ1-2; size: NA; D: TRBD1; V: TRBV12-3/TRBV12-4; DNA: TGTGCCAGCAGTCCCAGCCAGGGGGAGAATGGCTACACCTTC; CDR3: CASSPSQGENGYTF
J: TRBJ2-1; size: NA; D: TRBD2; V: TRBV10-3; DNA: TGTGCCATCAGTGAGACTTCCGGGACTAGCGCCTACAATGAGCAGTTCTTC; CDR3: CAISETSGTSAYNEQFF
J: TRBJ2-5; size: NA; D: TRBD1; V: TRBV5-1; DNA: TGCGCCAGCAGCTCCGGGACAGCTCAAGAGACCCAGTACTTC; CDR3: CASSSGTAQETQYF
J: TRBJ2-7; size: few; D: NA; V: TRBV15; DNA: TGTGCCACCAGCAGAGACCGGGGTGAGCAGTACTTC; CDR3: CATSRDRGEQYF
J: TRBJ2-2; size: NA; D: TRBD2; V: TRBV18; DNA: TGTGCCAGCTCACCAATCTATAGCGGGAGCACCGGGGAGCTGTTTTTT; CDR3: CASSPIYSGSTGELFF
J: TRBJ2-3; size: NA; D: TRBD1; V: TRBV10-2; DNA: TGCGCCAGTCGAAATCCCGACAGGGGGACGCAGTATTTT; CDR3: CASRNPDRGTQYF
J: TRBJ2-3; size: few; D: TRBD2; V: TRBV11-2; DNA: TGTGCCAGCAGCCCCTGGGTGGTGGGGCTAGCGGGAGTTGCAGATACGCAGTATTTT; CDR3: CASSPWVVGLAGVADTQYF
J: TRBJ1-1; size: NA; D: TRBD1; V: TRBV29-1; DNA: TGCAGCATAACCGGGACAGGGGTGGCTGAAGCTTTCTTT; CDR3: CSITGTGVAEAFF
J: TRBJ2-7; size: NA; D: NA; V: TRBV7-9; DNA: TGTGCCAGCAGCTTATCCCAGGCGGCCTCCTACGAGCAGTACTTC; CDR3: CASSLSQAASYEQYF
J: TRBJ2-5; size: NA; D: TRBD2; V: TRBV29-1; DNA: TGCAGCGTTGGGATGGTAGCGGGGACCCAGTACTTC; CDR3: CSVGMVAGTQYF
J: TRBJ1-2; size: many; D: NA; V: TRBV12-3/TRBV12-4; DNA: TGTGCCAGCAGTTTTGGAGGGATCTACTATGGCTACACCTTC; CDR3: CASSFGGIYYGYTF
J: TRBJ1-1; size: few; D: NA; V: TRBV15; DNA: TGTGCCACCAGCCTTCACCTATTCGCTGAAGCTTTCTTT; CDR3: CATSLHLFAEAFF